This T cell receptor beta chain was recorded in a study of OX40 agonist ivuxolimab in advanced cancers. About the study as a whole: Ivuxolimab was a fully human IgG2 agonistic monoclonal antibody targeting the costimulatory receptor OX40 (CD134). Patients were allowed to have had prior anti-PD-1, anti-PD-L1 or anti-CTLA-4 therapy, and approximately 43% of the dose-escalation patients had previously received checkpoint inhibitors. Partial responses occurred in three dose-escalation patients: two with cutaneous melanoma and one with hepatocellular carcinoma. Of the 52 patients in dose escalation, around 20 had hepatocellular carcinoma, some 15 had melanoma, 9 had renal cell carcinoma and 9 had head and neck cancer. The paper describes the monotherapy dose-escalation part (N of about 50 patients) of the phase I trial of ivuxolimab. The purpose of peripheral TCRbeta sequencing was to test whether ivuxolimab changed TCR sequence diversity and led to clonal T-cell expansion. In the dose-escalation cohort, 70% to 90% of patients were male, and the mean age was 60 years with a range of roughly 23 to 79. Intravenous ivuxolimab was administered to patients every 2 weeks at six dose levels: 0.01, 0.1, 0.3, 1.5, 3 and 10 mg/kg. On the study overall, not on this receptor specifically: After ivuxolimab, expanded clones were on average more numerous among CD8+ T cells than among CD4+ T cells. At doses of 0.1 to 3.0 mg/kg, clonal expansion of both CD4+ and CD8+ T cells in blood was seen between baseline and week 6. Low levels of normalized T-cell clonal expansion were also shown by some nonresponding patients. Partial responders in the 0.1-3.0 mg/kg groups had among the lowest normalized peripheral clonal expansion, especially among CD8+ T cells. Antigen specificity was not determined for the clonally expanded peripheral T cells.

Trimming at the junction amounts to 4 bases on V and 0 bases on J, and the germline ends lie 9 bases apart. The CDR3, from cysteine to phenylalanine, totals 14 residues. Only the CDR3 DNA is retained, 42 bases long and in frame from the first base. Per the germline V gene, SGHDT is the CDR1 and YYEEEE is the CDR2. To sequence the TCRbeta CDR3 region, genomic DNA was isolated from the sorted cells. TCRbeta CDR3 regions were sequenced using the immunoSEQ Assay. What TCRdb holds here is the immuneACCESS table cut down to in-frame rearrangements. Part of the clones is not present; checked against another copy, under half of the missing clones reflect an unresolved V gene, and the others are unexplained. The table for this sample lists more than 65,000 clones; roughly 85% of them were counted only once. The ten most abundant clones make up around a sixth of the sample. Worth noting for this clone: This clone's antigen is unknown. One base away there is no much larger clone; base qualities are not given.

Patients with autoimmune disease history or receiving systemic immunosuppression were excluded from the trial. Peripheral blood for TCR sequencing was collected from all dose cohorts at baseline, on cycle 4 day 1, and on cycle 7 day 1. Samples came from an open-label, multicenter, first-in-human phase I dose-escalation trial of ivuxolimab. Adults with locally advanced or metastatic melanoma, renal cell carcinoma, hepatocellular carcinoma or head and neck squamous cell carcinoma were enrolled in the trial. Before TCR sequencing, CD4+ T cells and CD8+ T cells were sorted from peripheral blood as separate populations.

The sequenced sample was CD4+ or CD8+ T cells sorted from blood, obtained in a trial of the OX40 agonist ivuxolimab. The chain employs TRBV5-6 and TRBJ2-3, with no reliable assignment of the D segment. The receptor was derived from an adult with an advanced solid tumor such as melanoma, head and neck, liver or kidney cancer. The nucleotides are TGTGCCAGCAGCCCATACGTTAGCACAGATACGCAGTATTTT. It codes for CASSPYVSTDTQYF.